These T cell receptor beta chains were read from a single sample in a study of blood T cell repertoires in COVID-19. TCRdb's table, derived via immunoSEQ multiplex PCR, lists solely in-frame clones and lacks some. The sample includes about 300,000 clones, around 85% of them seen just once. Sequencing was done on a sample of peripheral blood. The origin of the receptors is a human donor with COVID-19, enrolled during active disease. The donor label of this sample is uncertain. CDR3s include the opening cysteine and the closing phenylalanine or tryptophan. D genes are given only for firm matches. Only some rows state a clone size, as once, few, many or a class for expanded clones.

size: .
D: .
J: TRBJ1-2
V: TRBV9
DNA: TGTGCCAGCAGCGTAGATGGACAAGGGGTCTATGGCTACACCTTC
CDR3: CASSVDGQGVYGYTF

size: .
D: TRBD1
J: TRBJ2-7
V: TRBV7-9
DNA: TGTGCCAGCAGCGGGCCCGGGACAGGGCTCTACGAGCAGTACTTC
CDR3: CASSGPGTGLYEQYF

size: once
D: .
J: TRBJ1-2
V: TRBV7-9
DNA: TGTGCCAGCAGCTTAACGGGAACTAACTATGGCTACACCTTC
CDR3: CASSLTGTNYGYTF

size: few
D: TRBD1
J: TRBJ1-3
V: TRBV6-1
DNA: TGTGCCAGCAGTGAACGGAAGGGGACAGGCTCTGGAAACACCATATATTTT
CDR3: CASSERKGTGSGNTIYF

size: few
D: TRBD1
J: TRBJ2-7
V: TRBV5-1
DNA: TGCGCCAGCAGCCGCCCTGAGGGACAGGTTGCCTACGAGCAGTACTTC
CDR3: CASSRPEGQVAYEQYF

size: .
D: .
J: TRBJ2-2
V: TRBV5-5
DNA: TGTGCCAGCAGCTTGGGGCGACAGGTTTCCACCGGGGAGCTGTTTTTT
CDR3: CASSLGRQVSTGELFF

size: .
D: .
J: TRBJ2-6
V: TRBV11-2
DNA: TGTGCCAGCAGCTTATTAGAAAGGGCCAACGTCCTGACTTTC
CDR3: CASSLLERANVLTF

size: few
D: .
J: TRBJ1-5
V: TRBV5-8
DNA: TGTGCCAGCAGCTTGGCAGGGGGCAATCAGCCCCAGCATTTT
CDR3: CASSLAGGNQPQHF

size: .
D: .
J: TRBJ1-6
V: TRBV28
DNA: TGTGCCAGCACTCACCCCCAGGGCGCGGTTTCACCCCTCCACTTT
CDR3: CASTHPQGAVSPLHF

size: .
D: TRBD1
J: TRBJ2-7
V: TRBV28
DNA: TGTGCCAGCAGTCCCCGGGACAGGGACCACGAGCAGTACTTC
CDR3: CASSPRDRDHEQYF

size: .
D: TRBD2
J: TRBJ2-7
V: TRBV2
DNA: TGTGCCAGCTCAAGCCCCCGGGACTACACCTACGAGCAGTACTTC
CDR3: CASSSPRDYTYEQYF

size: .
D: TRBD2
J: TRBJ2-1
V: TRBV10-3
DNA: TGTGCCATCAGTGAGCTATCTAGCGGGAGCTCCTACAATGAGCAGTTCTTC
CDR3: CAISELSSGSSYNEQFF

size: .
D: TRBD2
J: TRBJ2-1
V: TRBV19
DNA: TGTGCCAGTAGTATGAGGGGGAGGGGACTAGCGGGAGGGTTGAGCTCCTACAATGAGCAGTTCTTC
CDR3: CASSMRGRGLAGGLSSYNEQFF

size: .
D: .
J: TRBJ2-7
V: TRBV6-5
DNA: TGTGCCAGCAGTTCCCCGGGGGTCTCCTACGAGCAGTACTTC
CDR3: CASSSPGVSYEQYF

size: .
D: TRBD1
J: TRBJ1-4
V: TRBV28
DNA: TGTGCCAGCAGTCCCCCGGACAGGGAAGGAAAACTGTTTTTT
CDR3: CASSPPDREGKLFF

size: .
D: TRBD2
J: TRBJ2-1
V: TRBV18
DNA: TGTGCCAGCTCACCGACTAGCGTGCCTTACAATGAGCAGTTCTTC
CDR3: CASSPTSVPYNEQFF

size: .
D: TRBD2
J: TRBJ2-5
V: TRBV27
DNA: TGTGCCAGCACTAGCGGCACAGCCCAGTACTTC
CDR3: CASTSGTAQYF

size: .
D: .
J: TRBJ2-5
V: TRBV11-3
DNA: TGTGCCAGCGGCAGGGTTCCTGAGGAGACCCAGTACTTC
CDR3: CASGRVPEETQYF

size: .
D: TRBD1
J: TRBJ1-4
V: TRBV19
DNA: TGTGCCAGTAGTCAACCAGGGGGCGGCCCCGCAACTAATGAAAAACTGTTTTTT
CDR3: CASSQPGGGPATNEKLFF

size: .
D: .
J: TRBJ2-3
V: TRBV6-1
DNA: TGTGCCAGCAGTGAAGGGGTAGTTTGGGCCCTAGATACGCAGTATTTT
CDR3: CASSEGVVWALDTQYF

size: .
D: TRBD2
J: TRBJ2-1
V: TRBV24-1
DNA: TGTGCCACCAGTGACCCCCCGGGACTAGCGGGACCCAAATACAATGAGCAGTTCTTC
CDR3: CATSDPPGLAGPKYNEQFF

size: .
D: .
J: TRBJ2-2
V: TRBV2
DNA: TGTGCCTCTAAAGAGGGAGTGGTTACCGGGGAGCTGTTTTTT
CDR3: CASKEGVVTGELFF

size: few
D: .
J: TRBJ2-3
V: TRBV5-1
DNA: TGCGCCAGCAGCCCGGGGGACTCTAACACAGATACGCAGTATTTT
CDR3: CASSPGDSNTDTQYF

size: .
D: .
J: TRBJ1-3
V: TRBV5-1
DNA: TGCGCCAGCAGCCCGAGAGACAGTCGGGACACCATATATTTT
CDR3: CASSPRDSRDTIYF

size: once
D: .
J: TRBJ2-5
V: TRBV20-1
DNA: TGCAGTGCTAGTCAACCCGGGGAGACCCAGTACTTC
CDR3: CSASQPGETQYF

size: .
D: TRBD1
J: TRBJ1-5
V: TRBV6-5
DNA: TGTGCCAGCAGTCGACAGGGGAGTTGGCAGCCCCAGCATTTT
CDR3: CASSRQGSWQPQHF

size: .
D: .
J: TRBJ1-2
V: TRBV7-2
DNA: TGTGCCAGCAGCTTTTTAGGGGAAGACTATGGCTACACCTTC
CDR3: CASSFLGEDYGYTF

size: .
D: TRBD2
J: TRBJ2-5
V: TRBV5-6
DNA: TGTGCCAGCAGCTTCGATCTGCGGGAGCTGGAGACCCAGTACTTC
CDR3: CASSFDLRELETQYF

size: .
D: TRBD1
J: TRBJ1-1
V: TRBV9
DNA: TGTGCCAGCAGCGTAGGGGACAGAGTTCCTATGAACACTGAAGCTTTCTTT
CDR3: CASSVGDRVPMNTEAFF

size: .
D: .
J: TRBJ2-2
V: TRBV6-4
DNA: TGTGCCCTCAGGGACGGGGAGCTGTTTTTT
CDR3: CALRDGELFF

size: once
D: .
J: TRBJ1-5
V: TRBV3-1/TRBV3-2
DNA: TGTGCCAGCAGCCAAGGATCGGGGAGCAATCAGCCCCAGCATTTT
CDR3: CASSQGSGSNQPQHF

size: .
D: TRBD2
J: TRBJ2-1
V: TRBV5-1
DNA: TGCGCCAGCAGCTTGGCCCTCGTAGCGGGAGGGAACAATGAGCAGTTCTTC
CDR3: CASSLALVAGGNNEQFF

size: .
D: .
J: TRBJ1-6
V: TRBV28
DNA: TGTGCCAGCACCCAGGACAGAGGTGGCGGCTCCTATAATTCACCCCTCCACTTT
CDR3: CASTQDRGGGSYNSPLHF

size: .
D: TRBD1
J: TRBJ1-1
V: TRBV5-1
DNA: TGCGCCAGCAGCTTGGACAGGGGGCGAGATGAAGCTTTCTTT
CDR3: CASSLDRGRDEAFF

size: .
D: .
J: TRBJ2-1
V: TRBV15
DNA: TGTGCCACCAGCAGAGATTCGGTCTCCTACAATGAGCAGTTCTTC
CDR3: CATSRDSVSYNEQFF

size: few
D: TRBD1
J: TRBJ2-2
V: TRBV11-3
DNA: TGTGCCAGCAGCTTAAGGACAGGGGAATGGGCCGGGGAGCTGTTTTTT
CDR3: CASSLRTGEWAGELFF

size: .
D: TRBD1
J: TRBJ1-5
V: TRBV28
DNA: TGTGCCAGCAGCCCAAGTAGGGGACAGGGCTCCTATAGCAATCAGCCCCAGCATTTT
CDR3: CASSPSRGQGSYSNQPQHF

size: .
D: TRBD2
J: TRBJ2-5
V: TRBV18
DNA: TGTGCCAGCTCAGAACGGGGGGGAAAAGAGACCCAGTACTTC
CDR3: CASSERGGKETQYF

size: .
D: .
J: TRBJ1-2
V: TRBV5-1
DNA: TGCGCCAGCAGCCAAACCGGGAGCATAATTAACTATGGCTACACCTTC
CDR3: CASSQTGSIINYGYTF

size: .
D: .
J: TRBJ1-5
V: TRBV5-6
DNA: TGTGCCAGCAGCCTGGGGTTAGGAGGCAATCAGCCCCAGCATTTT
CDR3: CASSLGLGGNQPQHF

size: few
D: .
J: TRBJ2-3
V: TRBV7-2
DNA: TGTGCCAGCAGCCGGGATATTACTAGCACAGATACGCAGTATTTT
CDR3: CASSRDITSTDTQYF